The rows below give T cell receptor beta chains drawn from one sample of a study of shared clonotypes between healthy human individuals. Clones were sequenced by immunoSEQ multiplex PCR, and TCRdb holds only the in-frame ones, with some missing. The data show fewer than 600,000 clones, less than 85% seen once. The source material was PBMCs. Source of these receptors: a woman in her forties in good health. Some clones in this sample may be carry-over from other donors' samples. Both conserved end residues are part of each CDR3. The D gene is left open where the match is weak. Only some rows state a clone size, as once, few, many or a class for expanded clones.

clone size	D gene	V gene	J gene	CDR3 DNA	CDR3 protein
-	-	TRBV5-8	TRBJ2-4	TGTGCCAGCAGCTTGGGTGAACTAGCCAAAAACATTCAGTACTTC	CASSLGELAKNIQYF
-	TRBD2	TRBV7-6	TRBJ2-7	TGTGCCAGCAGCCTTTTGACTAGCGGGACCCCCTACGAGCAGTACTTC	CASSLLTSGTPYEQYF
once	-	TRBV7-2	TRBJ1-2	TGTGCCAGCAGCTTTACAGGCGGCGGCTACACCTTC	CASSFTGGGYTF
-	-	TRBV5-1	TRBJ1-4	TGCGCCAGCAGCTTGGTCCCGGGGGGTAATGAAAACCTGTTTTTT	CASSLVPGGNENLFF
-	-	TRBV18	TRBJ1-1	TGTGCCAGCTCACCACAGAACACTGAAGCTTTCTTT	CASSPQNTEAFF
-	TRBD1	TRBV11-3	TRBJ2-7	TGTGCCAGCAGCTTAGCAGGGGGACGCTACGAGCAGTACTTC	CASSLAGGRYEQYF
many	TRBD2	TRBV19	TRBJ2-2	TGTGCCAGTAGGGGTAGCGGGACTATATACACCGGGGAGCTGTTTTTT	CASRGSGTIYTGELFF
-	-	TRBV7-8	TRBJ1-1	TGTGCCAGCAGCTTACCCCCCTGGAGTGAGGGCACTGAAGCTTTCTTT	CASSLPPWSEGTEAFF
-	-	TRBV5-1	TRBJ2-2	TGCGCCAGCAGCCCGGACTTGACAAGGCTCGGGGAGCTGTTTTTT	CASSPDLTRLGELFF
-	TRBD1	TRBV14	TRBJ2-7	TGTGCCAGCAGCCACCGCAGTTGGACAGGGCCCGAGCAGTACTTC	CASSHRSWTGPEQYF
-	TRBD1	TRBV29-1	TRBJ2-5	TGCAGCGTGGCCCGGACAGGGGCTAAAGAGACCCAGTACTTC	CSVARTGAKETQYF
-	TRBD1	TRBV28	TRBJ1-4	TGTGCCAGCAGTTCAGGGGGCTTTAATGAAAAACTGTTTTTT	CASSSGGFNEKLFF
many	-	TRBV5-6	TRBJ2-5	TGTGCCAGCAGCTTGGGAGGGGTCGAGACCCAGTACTTC	CASSLGGVETQYF
-	TRBD2	TRBV4-2	TRBJ2-1	TGTGCCAGCAGCCAGAGGCCGAGACTAGCGCCGAACAATGAGCAGTTCTTC	CASSQRPRLAPNNEQFF
-	-	TRBV4-2	TRBJ2-7	TGTGCCAGCAGCCACCAGAGGACGGGCTACGAGCAGTACTTC	CASSHQRTGYEQYF
-	TRBD2	TRBV5-1	TRBJ2-7	TGCGCCAGCAGCCCCCTAGCGGGAGGTACGGGGGAGCAGTACTTC	CASSPLAGGTGEQYF
few	-	TRBV30	TRBJ1-2	TGTGCCTGGAGTAAGGGGCTGGCTTATGGCTACACCTTC	CAWSKGLAYGYTF
-	-	TRBV28	TRBJ2-7	TGTGCCAGCAGCCCCCCGGACGTCTACGAGCAGTACTTC	CASSPPDVYEQYF
-	TRBD1	TRBV18	TRBJ1-4	TGTGCCAGCTCACCATGGGGACAGGGAGGTGAAAAACTGTTTTTT	CASSPWGQGGEKLFF
-	-	TRBV29-1	TRBJ1-5	TGCAGCGTTGAATGCGGCAGCCATAGCAATCAGCCCCAGCATTTT	CSVECGSHSNQPQHF
-	-	TRBV5-6	TRBJ1-2	TGTGCCAGCAGCCAGGGACCAGGGGAGGGCTACACCTTC	CASSQGPGEGYTF
-	TRBD1	TRBV9	TRBJ2-1	TGTGCCAGCAGCGTAGTGTCCGCGGGACAGGGGGCAAATGAGCAGTTCTTC	CASSVVSAGQGANEQFF
once	-	TRBV7-9	TRBJ1-1	TGTGCCAGCAGCTTCCCCCAGGGGACGCGTACTATGAACACTGAAGCTTTCTTT	CASSFPQGTRTMNTEAFF
-	-	TRBV6-5	TRBJ2-4	TGTGCCAGCAGGGAAGGGTTAGCCAAAAACATTCAGTACTTC	CASREGLAKNIQYF
-	-	TRBV6-1	TRBJ2-7	TGTGCCAGCAGGGCAGCTAGCTCCTACGAGCAGTACTTC	CASRAASSYEQYF
-	-	TRBV28	TRBJ2-7	TGTGCCAGCAGTTTTGGTGCCTTCTACGAGCAGTACTTC	CASSFGAFYEQYF
many	TRBD1	TRBV9	TRBJ1-1	TGTGCCAGCAGCGTAGAGACAGGGCCCACTGAAGCTTTCTTT	CASSVETGPTEAFF
-	-	TRBV7-9	TRBJ2-3	TGTGCCAGCAGCCGACAGACGATTACTAGCACAGATACGCAGTATTTT	CASSRQTITSTDTQYF
-	TRBD2	TRBV5-1	TRBJ2-1	TGCGCCAGCAGCTCCTCTAGCGGGATAGGTAATGAGCAGTTCTTC	CASSSSSGIGNEQFF
-	TRBD1	TRBV28	TRBJ1-6	TGTGCCAGCAGCCCGAGTGGGACAGGGGATAATTCACCCCTCCACTTT	CASSPSGTGDNSPLHF